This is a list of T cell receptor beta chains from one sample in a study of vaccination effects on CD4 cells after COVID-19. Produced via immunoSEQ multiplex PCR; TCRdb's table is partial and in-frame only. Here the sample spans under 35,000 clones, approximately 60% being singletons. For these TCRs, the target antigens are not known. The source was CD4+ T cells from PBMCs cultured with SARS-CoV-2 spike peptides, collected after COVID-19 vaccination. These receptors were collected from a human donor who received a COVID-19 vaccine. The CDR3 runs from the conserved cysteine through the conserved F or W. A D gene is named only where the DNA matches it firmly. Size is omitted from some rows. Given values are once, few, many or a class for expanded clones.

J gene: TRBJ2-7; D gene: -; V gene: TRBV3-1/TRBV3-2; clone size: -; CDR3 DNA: TGTGCCAGCAGCAATTTATACGAGCAGTACTTC; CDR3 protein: CASSNLYEQYF
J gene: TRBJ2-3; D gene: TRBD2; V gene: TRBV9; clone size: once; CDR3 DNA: TGTGCCAGCAGCGTAGGGTTGGGTAGCGGGGGGGTTAGCACAGATACGCAGTATTTT; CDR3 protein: CASSVGLGSGGVSTDTQYF
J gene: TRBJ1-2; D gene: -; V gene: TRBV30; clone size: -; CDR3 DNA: TGTGCCTGGACTCCAGCATTGCGGGGCTATGGCTACACCTTC; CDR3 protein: CAWTPALRGYGYTF
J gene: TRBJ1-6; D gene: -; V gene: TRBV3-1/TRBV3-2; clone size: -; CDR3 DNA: TGTGCCAGCAGCCACACAGGGAGCTCCTATAATTCACCCCTCCACTTT; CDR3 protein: CASSHTGSSYNSPLHF
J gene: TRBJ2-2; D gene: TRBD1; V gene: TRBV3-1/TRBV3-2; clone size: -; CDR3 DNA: TGTGCCAGCAGCCAGGGACAGGGCCCCGGGGAGCTGTTTTTT; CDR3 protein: CASSQGQGPGELFF
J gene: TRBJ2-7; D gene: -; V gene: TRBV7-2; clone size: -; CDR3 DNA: TGTGCCAGCAGCACATCTAGCGATAGCTCCTACGAGCAGTACTTC; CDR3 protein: CASSTSSDSSYEQYF
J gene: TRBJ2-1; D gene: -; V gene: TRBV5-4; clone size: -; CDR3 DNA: TGTGCCAGCAGCTGGATGACTTCTAAGCAGTTCTTC; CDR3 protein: CASSWMTSKQFF
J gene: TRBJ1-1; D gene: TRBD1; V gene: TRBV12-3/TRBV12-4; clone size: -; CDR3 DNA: TGTGCCAGCAGTTGGGACAGTTCAGCTTTCTTT; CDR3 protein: CASSWDSSAFF
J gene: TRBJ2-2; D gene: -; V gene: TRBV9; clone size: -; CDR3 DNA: TGTGCCAGCAGCGTAGCAGGAGGGACCCTCACCGGGGAGCTGTTTTTT; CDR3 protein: CASSVAGGTLTGELFF
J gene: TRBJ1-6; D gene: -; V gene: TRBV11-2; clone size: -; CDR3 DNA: TGTGCCAGCAGCAGAATTCTCAATTCACCCCTCCACTTT; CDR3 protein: CASSRILNSPLHF
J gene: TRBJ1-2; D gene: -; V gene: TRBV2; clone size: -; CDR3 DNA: TGTGCCAGCAGTTTAGGACCTACACCGCGGGGCTACACCTTC; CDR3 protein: CASSLGPTPRGYTF
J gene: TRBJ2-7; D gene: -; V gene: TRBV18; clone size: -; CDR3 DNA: TGTGCCAGCTCCCGTGGAGGGGACCAATCCTACGAGCAGTACTTC; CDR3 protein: CASSRGGDQSYEQYF
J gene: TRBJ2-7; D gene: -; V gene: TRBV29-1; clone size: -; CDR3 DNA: TGCAGCGTTGTAACCATGAGAGGGTACGGCGAGCAGTACTTC; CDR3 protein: CSVVTMRGYGEQYF
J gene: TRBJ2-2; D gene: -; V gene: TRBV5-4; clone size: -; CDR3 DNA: TGTGCCAGCAGCTTTTTCTTACAGGGCGTCTCCGGGGAGCTGTTTTTT; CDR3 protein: CASSFFLQGVSGELFF
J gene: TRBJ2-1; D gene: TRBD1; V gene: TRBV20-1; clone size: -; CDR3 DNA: TGCAGTGCGCTACAGGGGTACGAGCAGTTCTTC; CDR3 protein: CSALQGYEQFF
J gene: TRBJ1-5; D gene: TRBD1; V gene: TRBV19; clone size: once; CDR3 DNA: TGTGCCAGTAGTTCCTTAACAGGGGCCTTATCTCAGCCCCAGCATTTT; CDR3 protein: CASSSLTGALSQPQHF
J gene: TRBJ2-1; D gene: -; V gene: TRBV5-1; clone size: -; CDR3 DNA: TGCGCCAGCAGCTTGAGCGCGGGTAGCTCCTACAATGAGCAGTTCTTC; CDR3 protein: CASSLSAGSSYNEQFF
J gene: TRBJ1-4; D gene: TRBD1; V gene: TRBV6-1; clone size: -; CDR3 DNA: TGTGCCAGCAGTGAATCGGGAGGGGGCTATGAAAAACTGTTTTTT; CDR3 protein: CASSESGGGYEKLFF
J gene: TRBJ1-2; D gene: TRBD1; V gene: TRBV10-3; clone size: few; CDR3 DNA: TGTGCCACGGGAGGGGGCGGCTACTATGGCTACACCTTC; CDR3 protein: CATGGGGYYGYTF
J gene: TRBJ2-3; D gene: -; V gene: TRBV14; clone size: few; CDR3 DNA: TGTGCCAGCAGCCAGGTGGGGCGGGGCCTCACAGATACGCAGTATTTT; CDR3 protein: CASSQVGRGLTDTQYF